Listed below are T cell receptor beta chains from one sample, sequenced in a study of preoperative IRX-2 immunotherapy in early breast cancer. The method was immunoSEQ multiplex PCR; TCRdb's version includes in-frame clones alone and lacks a portion of them. The sample includes around 40,000 clones, approximately 80% of them seen just once. The sample here was tumor tissue, taken after IRX-2 immunotherapy. The receptors derive from a human donor with breast cancer. CDR3s include the opening cysteine and the closing phenylalanine or tryptophan. The D gene is left open where the match is weak. Size is stated for part of the rows, as once, few or many counts, or as a class when the clone is expanded.

V gene,clone size,J gene,D gene,CDR3 protein,CDR3 DNA
TRBV7-1,-,TRBJ2-5,TRBD2,CASSLGRGLAGDRETQYF,TGTGCCAGCAGCTTAGGCCGCGGACTAGCGGGAGATAGGGAGACCCAGTACTTC
TRBV19,-,TRBJ1-1,TRBD1,CASSGGQGYFLGAFF,TGTGCCAGTAGTGGGGGACAGGGTTACTTCCTGGGGGCTTTCTTT
TRBV19,-,TRBJ1-5,-,CASRHREINQPQHF,TGTGCCAGTAGACACAGGGAAATCAATCAGCCCCAGCATTTT
TRBV7-8,-,TRBJ1-2,TRBD1,CASSSTGGGGYTF,TGTGCCAGCAGCTCTACAGGGGGTGGAGGCTACACCTTC
TRBV5-1,-,TRBJ2-3,-,CASSLAIYRLTDTQYF,TGCGCCAGCAGCTTGGCCATCTATAGACTCACAGATACGCAGTATTTT
TRBV4-1,-,TRBJ2-3,TRBD2,CASSQTRGGRTDTQYF,TGCGCCAGCAGCCAGACGCGGGGGGGCAGGACAGATACGCAGTATTTT
TRBV11-3,few,TRBJ1-4,-,CASSWGRSNEKLFF,TGTGCCAGCAGCTGGGGACGGTCTAATGAAAAACTGTTTTTT
TRBV28,-,TRBJ2-5,TRBD2,CASSLAGGAQETQYF,TGTGCCAGCAGTTTAGCGGGAGGCGCGCAAGAGACCCAGTACTTC
TRBV5-1,-,TRBJ1-2,-,CASSSRDWSNGYTF,TGCGCCAGCAGCTCCCGAGACTGGTCCAATGGCTACACCTTC
TRBV28,-,TRBJ2-7,TRBD1,CASSLGGQGKIEQYF,TGTGCCAGCAGTTTAGGAGGACAGGGTAAGATCGAGCAGTACTTC
TRBV5-1,-,TRBJ2-3,-,CASRSGSGSGWDTQYF,TGCGCCAGCCGCTCCGGGTCCGGGTCGGGGTGGGATACGCAGTATTTT
TRBV19,-,TRBJ2-1,-,CASNQRDKYYNEQFF,TGTGCCAGTAACCAAAGGGACAAGTACTACAATGAGCAGTTCTTC
TRBV15,-,TRBJ1-4,TRBD1,CATSGTGTATNEKLFF,TGTGCCACCAGCGGGACAGGGACCGCAACTAATGAAAAACTGTTTTTT
TRBV19,-,TRBJ1-2,-,CASSMDRQANYGYTF,TGTGCCAGTAGTATGGATAGACAGGCGAACTATGGCTACACCTTC
TRBV2,-,TRBJ2-1,TRBD2,CASSALAGGIFGQFF,TGTGCCAGCAGTGCCCTAGCGGGAGGGATATTCGGGCAGTTCTTC
TRBV30,-,TRBJ1-5,TRBD1,CAWKASGTDNQPQHF,TGTGCCTGGAAAGCGTCCGGGACAGATAATCAGCCCCAGCATTTT
TRBV6-7,-,TRBJ1-1,-,CASTDGSGRAFF,TGTGCCAGCACCGACGGTTCAGGGAGGGCTTTCTTT
TRBV7-4,-,TRBJ2-1,TRBD2,CASSVPREGSYNEQFF,TGTGCCAGCAGCGTTCCGCGGGAGGGGTCCTACAATGAGCAGTTCTTC
TRBV19,few,TRBJ1-3,-,CASSKASPSGNTIYF,TGTGCCAGTAGTAAGGCGAGCCCCTCTGGAAACACCATATATTTT
TRBV18,-,TRBJ2-1,-,CASSPIRAGSSYNEQFF,TGTGCCAGCTCACCGATACGGGCGGGCAGCTCCTACAATGAGCAGTTCTTC
TRBV7-7,-,TRBJ1-6,-,CASSLGGTGPSSYNSPLHF,TGTGCCAGCAGCTTAGGGGGGACTGGGCCCAGCTCCTATAATTCACCCCTCCACTTT
TRBV11-3,few,TRBJ2-5,-,CASSLTRGSRETQYF,TGTGCCAGCAGCTTAACGAGGGGTTCTAGGGAGACCCAGTACTTC
TRBV6-7,few,TRBJ1-3,-,CASSYSRSPGNTIYF,TGTGCCAGCAGTTACTCGAGGTCGCCTGGAAACACCATATATTTT